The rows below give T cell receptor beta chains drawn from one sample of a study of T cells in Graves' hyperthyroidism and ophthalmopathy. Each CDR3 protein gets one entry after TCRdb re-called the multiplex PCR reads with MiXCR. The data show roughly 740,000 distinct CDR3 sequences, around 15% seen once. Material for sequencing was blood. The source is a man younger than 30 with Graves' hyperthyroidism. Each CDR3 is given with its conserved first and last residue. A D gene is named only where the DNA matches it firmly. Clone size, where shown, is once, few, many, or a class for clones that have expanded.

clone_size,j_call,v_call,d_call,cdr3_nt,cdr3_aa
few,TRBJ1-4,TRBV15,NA,TGTGCCACCAGCAGAGATTCCAGGGTGACTAATGAAAAACTGTTTTTT,CATSRDSRVTNEKLFF
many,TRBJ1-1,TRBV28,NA,TGTGCCAGCAGCCTCCCCCCCGGGGGGGGAGGTTCTGAAGCTTTCTTT,CASSLPPGGGGSEAFF
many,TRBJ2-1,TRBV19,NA,TGTGCCAGTAGTATCCTGGGCATTGAGCAGTTCTTC,CASSILGIEQFF
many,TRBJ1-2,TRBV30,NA,TGTGCCTATACAGGAGGGCTCGGGGGCTACACCTTC,CAYTGGLGGYTF
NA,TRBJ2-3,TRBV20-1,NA,TGCAGTGCCGACAGCACGGGGTTAGATACGCAGTATTTT,CSADSTGLDTQYF
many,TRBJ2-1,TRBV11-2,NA,TGTGCCAGCAGCCTCGTACTATCCCATGAGCAGTTCTTC,CASSLVLSHEQFF
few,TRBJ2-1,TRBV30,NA,TGTGCCTGGAGTGTGCAGTATGAGCAGTTCTTC,CAWSVQYEQFF
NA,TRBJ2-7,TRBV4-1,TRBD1,TGCGCCAGCAGCCAAGTTCATCCCATTCTCGGGGACGGGACAGGGGCCTACGAGCAGTACTTC,CASSQVHPILGDGTGAYEQYF
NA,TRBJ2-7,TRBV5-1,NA,TGCGCCAGCAGCTTGGGGGGCCAGGAGGGGCTCTTAAAGCAGTACTTC,CASSLGGQEGLLKQYF
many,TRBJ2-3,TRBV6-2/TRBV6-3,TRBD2,TGTGCCAGCAGTTACCGCCCAGCGGGAGGGGAGAAAGATACGCAGTATTTT,CASSYRPAGGEKDTQYF
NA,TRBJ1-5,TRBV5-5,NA,TGTGCCAGCAGCTGGGGGATGGGGGTCGGCCAGCCCCAGCATTTT,CASSWGMGVGQPQHF
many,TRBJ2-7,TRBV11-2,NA,TGTGCCAGCGTAACGCGGGGAAGGAGCTCCTACGAGCAGTACTTC,CASVTRGRSSYEQYF
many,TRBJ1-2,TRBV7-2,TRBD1,TGTGCCAGCAGCTTAGCGGGACAGGCAGGCTATGGCTACACCTTC,CASSLAGQAGYGYTF
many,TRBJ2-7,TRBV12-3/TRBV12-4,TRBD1,TGTGCCAGCAGTACGGACAGGGACGAGCAGTACTTC,CASSTDRDEQYF
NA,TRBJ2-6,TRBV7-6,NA,TGTGCCAGCAGCCTGGAGGCCAACGTCCTGACTTTC,CASSLEANVLTF
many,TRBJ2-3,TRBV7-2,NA,TGTGCCAGCAGCTGGGGTGCAGGAGATACGCAGTATTTT,CASSWGAGDTQYF
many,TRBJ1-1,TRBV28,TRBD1,TGTGCCAGCAGTTCAGGGGGCTCGCTCACTGAAGCTTTCTTT,CASSSGGSLTEAFF
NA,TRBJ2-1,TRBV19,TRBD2,TGTGCCAGTAGCCGCTGGTTTCTCTCCGGGGGGAATGAGCAGTTCTTC,CASSRWFLSGGNEQFF
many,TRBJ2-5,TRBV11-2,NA,TGTGCCAGCAGCCAACACAGGGCCCAAGAGACCCAGTACTTC,CASSQHRAQETQYF
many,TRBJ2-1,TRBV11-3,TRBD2,TGTGCCAGCAGCTCCTGGACTAGGTTCGGCTCCTACAATGAGCAGTTCTTC,CASSSWTRFGSYNEQFF
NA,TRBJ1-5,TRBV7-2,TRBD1,TGTGCCAGCAGCTGGGCAGGGGGGGGAAATCAGCCCCAGCATTTT,CASSWAGGGNQPQHF
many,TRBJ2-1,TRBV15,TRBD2,TGTGCCACCAGCAGAGGGTTACTAGCGGGAGGGTGGGATGAGCAGTTCTTC,CATSRGLLAGGWDEQFF
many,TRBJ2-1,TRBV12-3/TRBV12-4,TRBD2,TGTGCCAGCAGTTTATCGGGGCTAGCGGGAGGGTACAATGAGCAGTTCTTC,CASSLSGLAGGYNEQFF
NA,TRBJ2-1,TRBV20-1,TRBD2,TGCAGTGCTAGATACGAATTAGCGGGGCGATACAATGAGCAGTTCTTC,CSARYELAGRYNEQFF
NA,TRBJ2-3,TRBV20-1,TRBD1,TGCAGTGCCACCAATACCGGGACAGGGGGCAGACCGGATACGCAGTATTTT,CSATNTGTGGRPDTQYF
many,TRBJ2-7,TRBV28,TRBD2,TGTGCCAGCGGAACGGGACTAGCTCTCAACGAGCAGTACTTC,CASGTGLALNEQYF
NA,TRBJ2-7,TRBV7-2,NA,TGTGCCAGCAGCTCCCAGGGGCGCCACGAGCAGTACTTC,CASSSQGRHEQYF
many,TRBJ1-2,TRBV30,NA,TGTGCCTGGAGTCGACAGCAATCTAACTGTGGCTACACCTTC,CAWSRQQSNCGYTF
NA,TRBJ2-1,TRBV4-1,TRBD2,TGCGCCAGCAGCCAAGCCGGGACTAGCGGAGGCGATGAGCAGTTCTTC,CASSQAGTSGGDEQFF
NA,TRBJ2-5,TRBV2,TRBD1,TGTGCCAGCAAAACGGGACAGCAAGAGACCCAGTACTTC,CASKTGQQETQYF
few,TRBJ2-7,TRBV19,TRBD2,TGTGCCAGTAGTATAGCTGGGAGGGGCGAGCAGTACTTC,CASSIAGRGEQYF
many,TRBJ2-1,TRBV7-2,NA,TGTGCCAGCAGCCTGAGATTTCGGGGGCACTACAATGAGCAGTTCTTC,CASSLRFRGHYNEQFF
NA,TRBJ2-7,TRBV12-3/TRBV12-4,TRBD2,TGTGCCAGCGGAGTAGCGGGTGCCCTCTCCTACGAGCAGTACTTC,CASGVAGALSYEQYF
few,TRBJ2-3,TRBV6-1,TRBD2,TGTGCCAGCAGGGGGCTAGCGGGAGGCGGGGCAGATACGCAGTATTTT,CASRGLAGGGADTQYF
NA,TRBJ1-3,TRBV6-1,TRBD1,TGTGCCAGCAGTACGACAGGGGAGGACACCATATATTTT,CASSTTGEDTIYF
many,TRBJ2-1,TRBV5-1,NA,TGCGCCAGCAGCTTGCAGGGGGGATACAATGAGCAGTTCTTC,CASSLQGGYNEQFF
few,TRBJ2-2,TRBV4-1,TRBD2,TGCGCCAGCAGCCCTCTTGGGACTAGCGGGAACACCGGGGAGCTGTTTTTT,CASSPLGTSGNTGELFF
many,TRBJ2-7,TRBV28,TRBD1,TGTGCCAGCACCCCCGTAGGGGGCCTCTACGAGCAGTACTTC,CASTPVGGLYEQYF
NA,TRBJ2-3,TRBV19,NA,TGTGCCAGTGCCATCGCCCCCCCCCGGGACCCGCGGCCCGGTACGCAGTATTTT,CASAIAPPRDPRPGTQYF
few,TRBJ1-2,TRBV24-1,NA,TGTGCCACCAGTGATGAATTCGGAGCCCCTTATGGCTACACCTTC,CATSDEFGAPYGYTF
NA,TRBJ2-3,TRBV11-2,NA,TGTGCCAGCAGCGGGGGGCCCGGATTGACAGATACGCAGTATTTT,CASSGGPGLTDTQYF
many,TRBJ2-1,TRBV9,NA,TGTGCCAGCAGCGTAGACAGGACCCACAATGAGCAGTTCTTC,CASSVDRTHNEQFF
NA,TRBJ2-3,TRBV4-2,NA,TGTGCCAGCAGCCAAGAGCGGGGGCAGAGTGCAGGAGATACGCAGTATTTT,CASSQERGQSAGDTQYF